This T cell receptor (beta chain) came from a study of CD8 T cells in Susac syndrome. General study points: The study admitted that it had a relatively small number of individuals in its TCR sequencing and HLA analysis.

FACS enriched CD8+ TEMRA cells, while bulk CD8+ and CD4+ were negatively isolated. This CDR3 is built from 13 residues. With 2 bases clipped from V and 7 bases from J, the junction kept 4 bases outside the gene matches. Germline V gives CDR1 SGDLS, CDR2 YYNGEE. With respect to this clonotype: As yet, its antigen is unknown.

Random hexamers were used to reverse transcribe the RNA input (about 0.5 to 1 ug). Amplification of the TCR beta CDR3 was carried out by immunoSEQ multiplex PCR, which spanned a total of 54 Vbeta and 13 Jbeta segments. TCRdb passed the immunoSEQ multiplex PCR reads through MiXCR, listing each CDR3 protein once. Among roughly 200,000 distinct CDR3 sequences, roughly 95% were seen once, and the ten largest hold approximately 0.1%. This chain connects TRBV9 to TRBJ2-7; 9 positions match TRBD1. The sample comprised CD4+ T cells from PBMCs. This receptor was identified in a human donor in good health. The CDR3 bases are TGTGCCAGCAGCGTCCAGACAGGGGGGGAGCAGTACTTC. This codes for CASSVQTGGEQYF.